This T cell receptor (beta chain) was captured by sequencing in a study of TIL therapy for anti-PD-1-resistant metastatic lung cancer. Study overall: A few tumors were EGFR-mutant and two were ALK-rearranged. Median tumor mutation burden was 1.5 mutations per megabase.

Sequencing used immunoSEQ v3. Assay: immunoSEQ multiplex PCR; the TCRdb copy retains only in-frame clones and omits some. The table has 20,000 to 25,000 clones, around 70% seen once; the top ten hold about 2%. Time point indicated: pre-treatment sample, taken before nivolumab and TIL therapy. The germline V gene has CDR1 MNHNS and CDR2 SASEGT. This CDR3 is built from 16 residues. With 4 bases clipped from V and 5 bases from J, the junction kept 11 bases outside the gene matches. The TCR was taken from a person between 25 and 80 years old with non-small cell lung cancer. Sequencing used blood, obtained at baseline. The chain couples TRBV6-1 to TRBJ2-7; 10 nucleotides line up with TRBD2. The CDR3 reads CASSVPRLAGGNEQYF. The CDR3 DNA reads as TGTGCCAGCAGTGTCCCGCGACTAGCGGGTGGAAACGAGCAGTACTTC.